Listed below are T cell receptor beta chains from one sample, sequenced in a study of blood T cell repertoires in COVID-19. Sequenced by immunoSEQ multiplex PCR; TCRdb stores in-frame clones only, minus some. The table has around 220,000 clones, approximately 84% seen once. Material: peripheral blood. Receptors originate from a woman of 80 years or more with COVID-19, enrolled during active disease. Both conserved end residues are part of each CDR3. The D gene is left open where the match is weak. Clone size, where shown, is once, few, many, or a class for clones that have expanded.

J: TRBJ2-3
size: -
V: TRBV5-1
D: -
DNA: TGCGCCACCGGAAGGGGGGGGACCACAGATACGCAGTATTTT
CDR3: CATGRGGTTDTQYF

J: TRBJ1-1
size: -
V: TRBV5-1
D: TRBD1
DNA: TGCGCCAGCAGCTTGGCACAGGGGGGGACTGAAGCTTTCTTT
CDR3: CASSLAQGGTEAFF

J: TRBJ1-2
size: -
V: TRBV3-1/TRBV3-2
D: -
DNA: TGTGCCAGCAGCAAAGGGCGGAGTTTATCCTACACCTTC
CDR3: CASSKGRSLSYTF

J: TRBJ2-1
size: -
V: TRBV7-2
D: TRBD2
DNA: TGTGCCAGCAGCTTAGCGTGGACTAGCGGAAACAATGAGCAGTTCTTC
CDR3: CASSLAWTSGNNEQFF

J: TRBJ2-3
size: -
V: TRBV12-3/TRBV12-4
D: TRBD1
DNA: TGTGCCAGCAGTTTGGACAGGGGAAATACGCAGTATTTT
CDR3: CASSLDRGNTQYF

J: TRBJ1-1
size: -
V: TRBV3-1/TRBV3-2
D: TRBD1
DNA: TGTGCCAGCAGCCAAGATCTGGCAGGGGGCACTGAAGCTTTCTTT
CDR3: CASSQDLAGGTEAFF

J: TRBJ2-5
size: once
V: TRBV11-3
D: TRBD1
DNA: TGTGCCAGCAGCTCCGGGACAGGGGAGTCGGAGACCCAGTACTTC
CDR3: CASSSGTGESETQYF

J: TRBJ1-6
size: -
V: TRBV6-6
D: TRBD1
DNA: TGCGCCAGCAGTCGGGACCAATTGGGACAGGATACACCTATCCCTGCCCTCCACTTT
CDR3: CASSRDQLGQDTPIPALHF

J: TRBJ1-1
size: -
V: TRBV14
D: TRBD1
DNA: TGTGCCAGCAGCCTAGGACAGGGCTCTGAAGCTTTCTTT
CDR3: CASSLGQGSEAFF

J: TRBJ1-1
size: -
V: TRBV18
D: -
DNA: TGTGCCAGCTCCTTCGAGAGGTCCTACACTGAAGCTTTCTTT
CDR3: CASSFERSYTEAFF

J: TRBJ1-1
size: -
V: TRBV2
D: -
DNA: TGTGCCAGCAGTGATGGGGGCGGCACTGAAGCTTTCTTT
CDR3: CASSDGGGTEAFF

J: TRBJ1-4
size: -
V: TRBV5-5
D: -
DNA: TGTGCCAGCAGCTTAACAGGGACTAATGAAAAACTGTTTTTT
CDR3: CASSLTGTNEKLFF

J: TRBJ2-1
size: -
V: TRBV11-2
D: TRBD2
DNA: TGTGCCAGCAGTCGGGGGACTAGGTCCTACAATGAGCAGTTCTTC
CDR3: CASSRGTRSYNEQFF

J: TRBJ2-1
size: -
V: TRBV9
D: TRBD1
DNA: TGTGCCAGCAGCGTAGGGATGGAGGGGACAGGGTCGCTTGAGCAGTTCTTC
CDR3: CASSVGMEGTGSLEQFF

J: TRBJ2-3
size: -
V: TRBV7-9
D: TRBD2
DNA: TGTGCCAGCGGGGCCGGGACTAGCGTGTCAGATACGCAGTATTTT
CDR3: CASGAGTSVSDTQYF

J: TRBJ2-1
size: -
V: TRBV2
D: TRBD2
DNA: TGTGCCAGCAGCAATACTAGCGGGGGCTACAATGAGCAGTTCTTC
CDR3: CASSNTSGGYNEQFF

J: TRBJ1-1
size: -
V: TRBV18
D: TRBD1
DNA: TGTGCCAGCTCACCGAGGACAGGGGGCATGAACACTGAAGCTTTCTTT
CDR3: CASSPRTGGMNTEAFF

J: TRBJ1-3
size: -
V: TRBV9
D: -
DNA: TGTGCCAGCAGCGCCCAGGACAGCTCTGGAAACACCATATATTTT
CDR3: CASSAQDSSGNTIYF

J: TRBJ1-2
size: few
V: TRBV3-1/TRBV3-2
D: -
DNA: TGTGCCAGCAGCCCACGGGACAAGCCTAACTATGGCTACACCTTC
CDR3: CASSPRDKPNYGYTF

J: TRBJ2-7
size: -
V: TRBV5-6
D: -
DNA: TGTGCCAGCAGCTTACTCGGCTACGAGCAGTACTTC
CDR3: CASSLLGYEQYF

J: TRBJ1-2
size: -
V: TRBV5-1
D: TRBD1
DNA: TGCGCCAGCAGCTTATCAGGGGGCGACTATGGCTACACCTTC
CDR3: CASSLSGGDYGYTF

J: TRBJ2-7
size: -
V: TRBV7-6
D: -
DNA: TGTGCCAGCAGCTTACACCCAGGGGGAGGCTACGAGCAGTACTTC
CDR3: CASSLHPGGGYEQYF

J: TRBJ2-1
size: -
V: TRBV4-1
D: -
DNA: TGCGCCAGCAGCCGCAGACTAGAGGCTATACTGCAGTTCTTC
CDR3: CASSRRLEAILQFF

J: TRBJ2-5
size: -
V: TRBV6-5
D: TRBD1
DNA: TGTGCCAGCAGGAAACCGGACAGGGGCGATGAGACCCAGTACTTC
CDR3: CASRKPDRGDETQYF

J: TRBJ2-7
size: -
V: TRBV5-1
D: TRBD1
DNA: TGCGCCAGCAGCTTTACAGGGGGAGAGTACGAGCAGTACTTC
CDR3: CASSFTGGEYEQYF

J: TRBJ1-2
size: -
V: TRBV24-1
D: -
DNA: TGTGCCACCAGTGATTCCCCAGGGGTCAATGGCTACACCTTC
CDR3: CATSDSPGVNGYTF

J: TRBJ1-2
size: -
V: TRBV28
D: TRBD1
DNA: TGTGCCAGCAACCGGGACAGCTATGGCTACACCTTC
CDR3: CASNRDSYGYTF

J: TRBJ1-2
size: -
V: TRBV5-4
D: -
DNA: TGTGCCAGCAGCTTGGCAGGCCCGTATGGCTACACCTTC
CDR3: CASSLAGPYGYTF

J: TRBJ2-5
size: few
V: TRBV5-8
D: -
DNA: TGTGCCAGCAGTCTTGCTGGACTGGGGGGAGAGACCCAGTACTTC
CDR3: CASSLAGLGGETQYF

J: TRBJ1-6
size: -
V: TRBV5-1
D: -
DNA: TGCGCCAGCAGCTACTCATCAGACAACCCACCCCTCCACTTT
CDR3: CASSYSSDNPPLHF

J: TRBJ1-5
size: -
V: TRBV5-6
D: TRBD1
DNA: TGTGCCAGCAGCCGTTGGGATGGGACAGGGGTTCAGCCCCAGCATTTT
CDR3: CASSRWDGTGVQPQHF

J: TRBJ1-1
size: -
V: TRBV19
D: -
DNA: TGTGCCAGTAGTATAGCTACAGGGATGGAAGCTTTCTTT
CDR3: CASSIATGMEAFF

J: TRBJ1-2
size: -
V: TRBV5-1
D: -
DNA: TGCGCCAGCAGCCCATCGGCTCAGGGCTATAACTATGGCTACACCTTC
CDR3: CASSPSAQGYNYGYTF

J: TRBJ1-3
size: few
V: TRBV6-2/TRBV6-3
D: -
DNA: TGTGCCAGCAGTTCGACATACTCTGGAAACACCATATATTTT
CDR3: CASSSTYSGNTIYF

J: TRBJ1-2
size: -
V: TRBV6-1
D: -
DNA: TGTGCCAGCAGTGAAGCGCTTTCCAGGGCCTACACGTTAGGCTACACCTTC
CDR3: CASSEALSRAYTLGYTF

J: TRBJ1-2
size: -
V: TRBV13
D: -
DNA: TGTGCCAGCGGCGAGTTAGGGGTCTATGGCTACACCTTC
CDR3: CASGELGVYGYTF

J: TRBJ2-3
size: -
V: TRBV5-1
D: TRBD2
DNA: TGCGCCACAGGGGCTAGCGGGGACACAGATACGCAGTATTTT
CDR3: CATGASGDTDTQYF

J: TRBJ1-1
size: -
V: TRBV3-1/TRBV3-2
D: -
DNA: TGTGCCAGCAGCCAGGGAGGGGGGTCGGCTGAAGCTTTCTTT
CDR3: CASSQGGGSAEAFF

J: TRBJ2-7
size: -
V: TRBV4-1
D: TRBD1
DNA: TGCGCCAGCAGCCAACCGGACAGGGCAAACCGACGTGTGCAGTACTTC
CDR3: CASSQPDRANRRVQYF

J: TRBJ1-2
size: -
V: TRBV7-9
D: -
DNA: TGTGCCAGCGAGGGCTACACCTTC
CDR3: CASEGYTF

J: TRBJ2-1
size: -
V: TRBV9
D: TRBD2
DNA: TGTGCCAGCAGCGCCACTAGCGGGGGCTACAATGAGCAGTTCTTC
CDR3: CASSATSGGYNEQFF

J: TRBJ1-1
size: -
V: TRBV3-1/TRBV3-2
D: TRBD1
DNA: TGTGCCAGCAGCCGGACAGGGGGGAACACTGAAGCTTTCTTT
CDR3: CASSRTGGNTEAFF

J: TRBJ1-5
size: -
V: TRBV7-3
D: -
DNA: TGTGCCAGCAGCTTCCCACCGGGTTATAGCAATCAGCCCCAGCATTTT
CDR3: CASSFPPGYSNQPQHF

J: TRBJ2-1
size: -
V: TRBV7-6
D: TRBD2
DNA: TGTGCCAGCAGCTTGGGGCGGGGGGTATACAATGAGCAGTTCTTC
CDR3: CASSLGRGVYNEQFF

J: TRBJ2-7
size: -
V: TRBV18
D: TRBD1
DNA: TGTGCCAGCTCACTATCACCGGGACAGGCTGCAAGGGAGCAGTACTTC
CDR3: CASSLSPGQAAREQYF

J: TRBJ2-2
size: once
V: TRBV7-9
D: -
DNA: TGTGCCAGCAGCCCAGGGGTCCGCACCGGGGAGCTGTTTTTT
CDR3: CASSPGVRTGELFF

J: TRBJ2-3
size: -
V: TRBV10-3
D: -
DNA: TGTGCCACCGGAGAACGCACAGATACGCAGTATTTT
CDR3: CATGERTDTQYF

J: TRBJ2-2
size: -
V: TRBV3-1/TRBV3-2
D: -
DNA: TGTGCCAGCAGCCAAGAATCGGCGAACACCGGGGAGCTGTTTTTT
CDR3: CASSQESANTGELFF

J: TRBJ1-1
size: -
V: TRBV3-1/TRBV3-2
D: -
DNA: TGTGCCAGCAGCCCGGACACCTCGGGGAACACTGAAGCTTTCTTT
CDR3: CASSPDTSGNTEAFF

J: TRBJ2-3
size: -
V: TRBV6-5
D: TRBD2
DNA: TGTGCCAGCTCCGTAGCGGGGTGGGAAGATACGCAGTATTTT
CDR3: CASSVAGWEDTQYF

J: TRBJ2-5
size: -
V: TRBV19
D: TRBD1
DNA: TGTGCCAGTAGTTCTTCCCCCGGGACAGGGGTGAGGGAGACCCAGTACTTC
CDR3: CASSSSPGTGVRETQYF

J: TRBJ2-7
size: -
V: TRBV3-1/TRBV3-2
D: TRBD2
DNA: TGTGCCAGCAGCCATATTCCCACTCGGGAGGGTAACTACGTGGAGCAGTACTTC
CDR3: CASSHIPTREGNYVEQYF

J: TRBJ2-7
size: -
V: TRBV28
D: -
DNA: TGTGCCAGCATCCCCGGGAGCTCCTACGAGCAGTACTTC
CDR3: CASIPGSSYEQYF

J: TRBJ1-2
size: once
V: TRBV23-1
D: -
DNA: TGCGCCAGCTCCGGGACTAGAACTATCTATGGCTACACCTTC
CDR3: CASSGTRTIYGYTF

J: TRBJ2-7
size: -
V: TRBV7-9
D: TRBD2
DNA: TGTGCCAGCACCTGGGGGGGGTACGAGCAGTACTTC
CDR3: CASTWGGYEQYF

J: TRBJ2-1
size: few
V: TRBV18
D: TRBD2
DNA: TGTGCCAGCTCACTCGGGACTAGCAGCTTCAATGAGCAGTTCTTC
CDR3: CASSLGTSSFNEQFF

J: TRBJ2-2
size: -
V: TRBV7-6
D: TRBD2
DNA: TGTGCCAGCAACCCCAGCAGGGGACTAGCGGGAGGTTGGGGTACCGGGGAGCTGTTTTTT
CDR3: CASNPSRGLAGGWGTGELFF

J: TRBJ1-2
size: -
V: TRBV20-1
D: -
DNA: TGCAGTGCTAGTACCCAGGGTGGCTACACCTTC
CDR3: CSASTQGGYTF

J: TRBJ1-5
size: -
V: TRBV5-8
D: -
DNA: TGTGCCAGCAGCCGTTGGAGAAGCAATCAGCCCCAGCATTTT
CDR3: CASSRWRSNQPQHF

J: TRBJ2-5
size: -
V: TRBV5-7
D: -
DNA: TGTGCCAGCCGAGTACAGGGTTCCCGAGAGAATGAGACCCAGTACTTC
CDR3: CASRVQGSRENETQYF